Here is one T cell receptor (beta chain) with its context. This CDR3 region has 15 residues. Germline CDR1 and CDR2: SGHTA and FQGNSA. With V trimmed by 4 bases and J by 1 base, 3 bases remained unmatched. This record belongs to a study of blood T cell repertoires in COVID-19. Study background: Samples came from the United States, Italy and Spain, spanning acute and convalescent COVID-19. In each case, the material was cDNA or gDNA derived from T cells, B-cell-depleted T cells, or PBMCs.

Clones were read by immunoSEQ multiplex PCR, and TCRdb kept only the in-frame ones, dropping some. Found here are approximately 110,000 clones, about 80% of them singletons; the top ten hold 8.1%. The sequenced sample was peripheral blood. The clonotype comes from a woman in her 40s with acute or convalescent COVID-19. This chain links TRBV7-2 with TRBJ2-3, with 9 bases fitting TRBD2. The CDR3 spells CASSYLAGRTDTQYF. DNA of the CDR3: TGTGCCAGCAGCTACCTAGCGGGGCGCACAGATACGCAGTATTTT.